This TCR beta chain was obtained from a study of neurological immune-mediated disorders. Study-wide findings and caveats: In HTLV-1-associated myelopathy, TCR clonal expansion was greatest, and in multiple sclerosis it was least, below healthy controls.

Looked up from germline, CDR1 is SGHRS and CDR2 is YFSETQ. The junction had 9 bases not matched to a gene; V was cut back by 3 bases and J by 3 bases. The CDR3 spans 17 residues. Synthesis of cDNA was performed by 5'RACE using 10-nucleotide random UMIs. TCRdb re-called the 5' RACE reads with MiXCR, one entry per CDR3 protein. The sample has under 80,000 distinct CDR3 sequences, 12% to 15% seen once; the top ten hold around 6.8%. This clonotype was counted ten times or more. What it recognizes is unknown. The TCR comes from a woman aged 45-65 years in good health. This rearrangement joins TRBV5-1 to TRBJ2-1, with TRBD1 identical over 10 bases. Sequencing was carried out using PBMCs. The CDR3 spells CASSSDPGQGIYNEQFF. DNA for the CDR3: TGCGCCAGCAGCTCGGACCCGGGACAGGGGATCTACAATGAGCAGTTCTTC.